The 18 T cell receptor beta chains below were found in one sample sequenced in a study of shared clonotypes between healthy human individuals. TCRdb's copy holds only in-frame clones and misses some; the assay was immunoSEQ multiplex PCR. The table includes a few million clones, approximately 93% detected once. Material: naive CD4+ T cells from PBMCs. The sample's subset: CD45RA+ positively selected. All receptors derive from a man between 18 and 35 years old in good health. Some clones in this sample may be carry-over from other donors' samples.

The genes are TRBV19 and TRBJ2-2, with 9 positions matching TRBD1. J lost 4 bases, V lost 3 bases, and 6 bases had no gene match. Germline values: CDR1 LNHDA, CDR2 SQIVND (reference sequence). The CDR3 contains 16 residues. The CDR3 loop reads CASSMVWGQGTGELFF. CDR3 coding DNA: TGTGCCAGTAGTATGGTGTGGGGACAGGGCACCGGGGAGCTGTTTTTT.

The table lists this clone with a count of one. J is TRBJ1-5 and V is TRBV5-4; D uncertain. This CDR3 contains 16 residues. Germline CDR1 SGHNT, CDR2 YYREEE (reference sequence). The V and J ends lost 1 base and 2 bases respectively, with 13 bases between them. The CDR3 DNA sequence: TGTGCCAGCAGCTTGTGGGAGGGTGCGGGCAATCAGCCCCAGCATTTT. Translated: CASSLWEGAGNQPQHF. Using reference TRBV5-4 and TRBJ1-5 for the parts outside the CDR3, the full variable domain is ETGVTQSPTHLIKTRGQQVTLRCSSQSGHNTVSWYQQALGQGPQFIFQYYREEENGRGNFPPRFSGLQFPNYSSELNVNALELDDSALYLCASSLWEGAGNQPQHFGDGTRLSIL.

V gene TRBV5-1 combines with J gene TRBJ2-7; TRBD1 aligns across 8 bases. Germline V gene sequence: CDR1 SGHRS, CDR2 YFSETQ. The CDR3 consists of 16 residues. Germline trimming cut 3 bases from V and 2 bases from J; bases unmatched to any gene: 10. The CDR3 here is CASSSLTGGGPYEQYF. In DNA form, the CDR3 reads TGCGCCAGCAGCTCCCTAACAGGGGGAGGACCCTACGAGCAGTACTTC. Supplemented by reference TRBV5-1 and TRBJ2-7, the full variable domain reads KAGVTQTPRYLIKTRGQQVTLSCSPISGHRSVSWYQQTPGQGLQFLFEYFSETQRNKGNFPGRFSGRQFSNSRSEMNVSTLELGDSALYLCASSSLTGGGPYEQYFGPGTRLTVT.

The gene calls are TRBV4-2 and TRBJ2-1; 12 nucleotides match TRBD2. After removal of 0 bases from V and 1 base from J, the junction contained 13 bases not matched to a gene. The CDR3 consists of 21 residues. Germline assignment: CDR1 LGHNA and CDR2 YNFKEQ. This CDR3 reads CASSQEAGTSGLSPSYNEQFF. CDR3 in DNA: TGTGCCAGCAGCCAAGAGGCCGGGACTAGCGGGTTATCCCCTTCCTACAATGAGCAGTTCTTC.

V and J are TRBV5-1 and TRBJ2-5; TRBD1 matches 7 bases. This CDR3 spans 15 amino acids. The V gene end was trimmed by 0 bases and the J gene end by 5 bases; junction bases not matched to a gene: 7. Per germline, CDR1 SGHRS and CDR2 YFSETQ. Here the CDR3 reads CASSLGGTASETQYF. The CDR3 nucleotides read TGCGCCAGCAGCTTGGGGGGGACAGCCTCGGAGACCCAGTACTTC.

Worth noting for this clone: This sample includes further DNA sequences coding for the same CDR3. CDR3 coding DNA: TGCGCCAGCAGCCAAGCAGGAGGGGACGGAAACACCATATATTTT. Translation gives CASSQAGGDGNTIYF. J is TRBJ1-3 and V is TRBV4-3; a weak D match, TRBD1 (5 bases). Trimming cost V 1 base and J 4 bases, with 11 bases left between them. The CDR3 contains 15 residues. Germline V gene data show CDR1 as LGHNA and CDR2 as YSLEER.

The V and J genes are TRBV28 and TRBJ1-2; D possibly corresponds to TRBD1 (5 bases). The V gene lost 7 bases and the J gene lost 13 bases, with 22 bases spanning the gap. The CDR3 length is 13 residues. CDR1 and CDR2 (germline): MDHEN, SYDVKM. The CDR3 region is CASNNIGARASTF. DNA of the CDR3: TGTGCCAGCAACAATATCGGGGCCAGGGCATCCACCTTC.

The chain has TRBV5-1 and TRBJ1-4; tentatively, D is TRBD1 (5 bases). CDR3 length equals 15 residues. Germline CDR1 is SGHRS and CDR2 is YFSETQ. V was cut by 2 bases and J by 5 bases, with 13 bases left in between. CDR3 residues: CASSLRDPRNEKLFF. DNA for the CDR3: TGCGCCAGCAGCTTAAGGGACCCAAGGAATGAAAAACTGTTTTTT.

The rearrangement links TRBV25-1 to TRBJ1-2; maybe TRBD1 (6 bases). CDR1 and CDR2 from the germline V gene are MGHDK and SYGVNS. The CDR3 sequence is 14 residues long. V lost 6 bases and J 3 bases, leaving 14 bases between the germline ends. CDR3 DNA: TGTGCCAGCAGCGAGGGGGGACGGTACTATGGCTACACCTTC. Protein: CASSEGGRYYGYTF.

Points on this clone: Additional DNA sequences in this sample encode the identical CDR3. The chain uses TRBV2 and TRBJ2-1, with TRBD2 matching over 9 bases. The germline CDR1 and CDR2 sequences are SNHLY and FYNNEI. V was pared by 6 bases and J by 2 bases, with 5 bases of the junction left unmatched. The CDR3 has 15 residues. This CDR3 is CASRPLAGTYNEQFF. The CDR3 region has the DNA TGTGCCAGCAGACCTCTAGCGGGAACCTACAATGAGCAGTTCTTC.

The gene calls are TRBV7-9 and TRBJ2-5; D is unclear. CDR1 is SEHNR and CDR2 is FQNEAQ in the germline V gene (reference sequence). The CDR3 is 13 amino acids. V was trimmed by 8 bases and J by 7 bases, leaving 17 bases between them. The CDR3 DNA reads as TGTGCCAGCGCTGGGCAGGCCCTCGGGACCCAGTACTTC. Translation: CASAGQALGTQYF.

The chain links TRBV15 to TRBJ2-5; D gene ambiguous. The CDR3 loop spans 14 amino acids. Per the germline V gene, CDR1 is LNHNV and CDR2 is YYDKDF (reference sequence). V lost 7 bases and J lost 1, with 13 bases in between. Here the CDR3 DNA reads TGTGCCACCAAAAACCGGGTCCTCCAAGAGACCCAGTACTTC. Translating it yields CATKNRVLQETQYF.

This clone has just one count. Here the CDR3 reads CASSQWRNEKLFF. For the CDR3, the DNA is TGCGCCAGCAGCCAATGGCGCAATGAAAAACTGTTTTTT. The V call is TRBV4-1, the J call TRBJ1-4; D not resolved. The germline CDR1 and CDR2 sequences are MGHRA and YSYEKL. The V end was cut by 2 bases, the J end by 5 bases, with 6 bases between. CDR3 length equals 13 residues.

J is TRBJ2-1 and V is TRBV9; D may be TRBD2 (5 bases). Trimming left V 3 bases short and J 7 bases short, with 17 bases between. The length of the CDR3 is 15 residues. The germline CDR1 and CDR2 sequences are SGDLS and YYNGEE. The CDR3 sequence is CASSGFSGGLNEQFF. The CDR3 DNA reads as TGTGCCAGCAGCGGTTTCAGCGGAGGCTTAAATGAGCAGTTCTTC.

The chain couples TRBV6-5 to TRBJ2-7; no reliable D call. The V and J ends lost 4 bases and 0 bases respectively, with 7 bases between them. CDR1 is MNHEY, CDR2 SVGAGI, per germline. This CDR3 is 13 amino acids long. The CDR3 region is CASSLTRSYEQYF. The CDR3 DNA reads TGTGCCAGCAGTTTAACCCGCTCCTACGAGCAGTACTTC.

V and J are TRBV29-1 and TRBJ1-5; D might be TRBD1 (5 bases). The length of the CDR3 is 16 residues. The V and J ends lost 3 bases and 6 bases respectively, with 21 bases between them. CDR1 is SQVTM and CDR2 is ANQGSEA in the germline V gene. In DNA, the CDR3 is TGCAGCGTTGAGTGGGGGAACGTAATCAGGTCTCAGCCCCAGCATTTT. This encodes CSVEWGNVIRSQPQHF.

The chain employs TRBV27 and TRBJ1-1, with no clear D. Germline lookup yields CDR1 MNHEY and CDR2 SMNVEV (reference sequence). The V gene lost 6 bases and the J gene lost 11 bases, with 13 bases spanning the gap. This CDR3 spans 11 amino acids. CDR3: CASRTTNLAFF. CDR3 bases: TGTGCCAGCAGAACCACAAATTTGGCTTTCTTT.

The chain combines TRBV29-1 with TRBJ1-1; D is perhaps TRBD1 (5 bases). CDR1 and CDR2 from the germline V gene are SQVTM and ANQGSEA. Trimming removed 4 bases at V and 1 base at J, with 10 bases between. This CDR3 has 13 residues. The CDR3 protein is CSVGAGPNTEAFF. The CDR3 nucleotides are TGCAGCGTTGGTGCAGGGCCGAACACTGAAGCTTTCTTT.